This record covers a single T cell receptor (beta chain). What it binds is not known. Unstimulated Tregs (CD4+CD25+CD127-) and CD4+CD25- non-Tregs were sorted from PBMCs. This entry belongs to a study of Tregs in tolerant kidney transplant recipients. Study findings and constraints: This study did not directly address biological reproducibility. Expanding Tregs on activated donor B cells appeared to best identify donor-specific TCRbeta clones.

V was shortened by 2 bases and J by 5 bases, with 10 bases between the two germline ends. The CDR3 spans 13 residues. The germline CDR1 and CDR2 sequences are SGHRS and YFSETQ. Sequencing was performed with immunoSEQ multiplex PCR; in TCRdb, only in-frame clones are kept and a portion is missing. The table has 240,000 or so clones, 80% to 85% seen once. This clonotype originated in a human donor in good health. The sequencing sample was made of CD4+ T cells from blood. The gene calls are TRBV5-1 and TRBJ1-1; D is undetermined. Here the CDR3 reads CASSFEGKTEAFF. CDR3 sequence (DNA): TGCGCCAGCAGCTTTGAAGGGAAAACTGAAGCTTTCTTT.